This T cell receptor (beta chain) was captured in a study of blood T cell repertoires in COVID-19. Study summary: Acute-phase and convalescent COVID-19 samples originated in the United States, Italy and Spain. The cDNA or gDNA used as material had been derived from T cells, B-cell-depleted T cells, or PBMCs.

Per the study methods: For nucleated cells, counts were estimated from reference gene primer amplification. Assay used: immunoSEQ multiplex PCR; TCRdb lists only in-frame clones, some missing. The D gene and trimming were derived from the DNA, and the V and J assignments and clone size from that table. This sample yields some 150,000 clones, of which 86% are seen a single time; roughly 9.8% belongs to the top ten. Seattle patients were enrolled while actively infected and followed longitudinally. This CDR3 comprises 16 residues. The source of this sequence is a woman aged 55-70 years with COVID-19, enrolled during active disease. The chain links TRBV21-1 to TRBJ1-6; the table's D gene call, TRBD1, was not cross checked with the DNA. TRBV21-1 is a pseudogene. Sequenced sample: peripheral blood. Here the CDR3 DNA reads TGTGCCAGCAGCAAATGGCGGGACAGGGGGAATTCACCCCTCCACTTT. Protein: CASSKWRDRGNSPLHF.